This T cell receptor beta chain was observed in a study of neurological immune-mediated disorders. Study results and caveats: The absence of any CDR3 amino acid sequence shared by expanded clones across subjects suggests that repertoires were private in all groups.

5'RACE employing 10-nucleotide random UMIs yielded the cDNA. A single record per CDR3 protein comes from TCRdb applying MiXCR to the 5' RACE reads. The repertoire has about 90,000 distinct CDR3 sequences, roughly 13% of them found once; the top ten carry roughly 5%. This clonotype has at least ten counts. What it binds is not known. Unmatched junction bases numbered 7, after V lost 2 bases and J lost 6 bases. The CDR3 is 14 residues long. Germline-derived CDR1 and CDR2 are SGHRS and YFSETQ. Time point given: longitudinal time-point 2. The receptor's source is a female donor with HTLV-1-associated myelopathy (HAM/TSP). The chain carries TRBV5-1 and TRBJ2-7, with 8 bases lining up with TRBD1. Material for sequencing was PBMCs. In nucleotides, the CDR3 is TGCGCCAGCAGCTTTGACAGGGGTAGGGCCGAGCAGTACTTC. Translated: CASSFDRGRAEQYF.